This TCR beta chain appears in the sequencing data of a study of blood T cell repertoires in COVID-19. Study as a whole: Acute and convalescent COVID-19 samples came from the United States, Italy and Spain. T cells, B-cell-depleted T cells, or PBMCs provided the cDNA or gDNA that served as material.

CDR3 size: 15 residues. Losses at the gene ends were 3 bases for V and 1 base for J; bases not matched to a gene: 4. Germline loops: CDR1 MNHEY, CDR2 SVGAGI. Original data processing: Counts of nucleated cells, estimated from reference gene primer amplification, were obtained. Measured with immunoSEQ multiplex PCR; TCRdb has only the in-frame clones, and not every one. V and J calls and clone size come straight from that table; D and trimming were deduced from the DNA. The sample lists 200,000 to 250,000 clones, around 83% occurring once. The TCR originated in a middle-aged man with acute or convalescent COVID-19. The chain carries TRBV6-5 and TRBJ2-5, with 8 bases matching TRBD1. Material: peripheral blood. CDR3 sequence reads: CASSYAGGVQETQYF. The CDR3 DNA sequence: TGTGCCAGCAGTTATGCAGGGGGCGTCCAAGAGACCCAGTACTTC.